The rows below give T cell receptor beta chains drawn from one sample of a study of OX40 agonist ivuxolimab in advanced cancers. TCRdb keeps only in-frame clones here, not all; method: immunoSEQ multiplex PCR. The table shows tens of thousands of clones, with approximately 85% occurring only once. The specimen was CD4+ or CD8+ T cells sorted from blood, collected in a trial of the OX40 agonist ivuxolimab. Receptor source: an adult with an advanced solid tumor such as melanoma, head and neck, liver or kidney cancer. CDR3s include the opening cysteine and the closing phenylalanine or tryptophan. The order of the fields is V gene, J gene, D gene, clone size, CDR3 protein, CDR3 DNA. D genes are given only for firm matches. The size entry is marked missing in some rows and otherwise reads once, few, many or a size class.

>TRBV19|TRBJ2-6|NA|NA
CAVQSGANVLTF
TGTGCCGTCCAGTCTGGGGCCAACGTCCTGACTTTC
>TRBV7-2|TRBJ1-1|NA|once
CASSLGEAEAFF
TGTGCCAGCAGCTTAGGGGAAGCTGAAGCTTTCTTT
>TRBV4-3|TRBJ2-7|TRBD1|NA
CASSQDYGDRGGYEQYF
TGCGCCAGCAGCCAAGATTATGGAGACAGGGGGGGATACGAGCAGTACTTC
>TRBV5-6|TRBJ2-7|NA|NA
CASSGTTYEQYF
TGTGCCAGCAGCGGGACAACGTACGAGCAGTACTTC
>TRBV9|TRBJ2-1|NA|NA
CASSVAGLNSYNEQFF
TGTGCCAGCAGCGTAGCCGGACTAAACTCCTACAATGAGCAGTTCTTC
>TRBV9|TRBJ2-2|TRBD1|NA
CASRGQFGELFF
TGTGCCAGCAGGGGACAGTTCGGGGAGCTGTTTTTT
>TRBV14|TRBJ1-2|NA|few
CASSQIYGYTF
TGTGCCAGCAGCCAGATCTATGGCTACACCTTC
>TRBV6-5|TRBJ2-7|NA|NA
CASSGGITPYEQYF
TGTGCCAGCAGCGGTGGGATTACCCCCTACGAGCAGTACTTC
>TRBV5-1|TRBJ2-7|TRBD2|NA
CASSLGAGGFYEQYF
TGCGCCAGCAGCTTGGGGGCGGGAGGGTTCTACGAGCAGTACTTC
>TRBV6-5|TRBJ1-2|TRBD1|once
CASSSRDSNYGYTF
TGTGCCAGCAGTTCGCGGGACAGTAACTATGGCTACACCTTC
>TRBV27|TRBJ2-5|NA|NA
CASSFGRAETQYF
TGTGCCAGCAGTTTCGGCAGGGCGGAGACCCAGTACTTC
>TRBV25-1|TRBJ1-5|NA|once
CASSPSTGFLTSNQPQHF
TGTGCCAGCAGCCCGAGTACAGGGTTTCTTACGAGCAATCAGCCCCAGCATTTT
>TRBV29-1|TRBJ1-1|TRBD1|once
CSVPTGGKSTEAFF
TGCAGCGTCCCGACAGGGGGCAAATCCACTGAAGCTTTCTTT
>TRBV2|TRBJ2-1|NA|NA
CASSEAPHGSGEQFF
TGTGCCAGCAGTGAAGCGCCCCACGGGAGCGGTGAGCAGTTCTTC
>TRBV5-8|TRBJ2-4|NA|NA
CASPGLAKNIQYF
TGTGCCAGCCCTGGGCTAGCCAAAAACATTCAGTACTTC
>TRBV6-1|TRBJ1-3|NA|NA
CASSSTGNGGNTIYF
TGTGCCAGCAGTAGTACAGGCAATGGCGGAAACACCATATATTTT
>TRBV5-1|TRBJ2-5|TRBD2|NA
CASSGGGAQETQYF
TGCGCCAGCAGCGGCGGGGGAGCCCAAGAGACCCAGTACTTC